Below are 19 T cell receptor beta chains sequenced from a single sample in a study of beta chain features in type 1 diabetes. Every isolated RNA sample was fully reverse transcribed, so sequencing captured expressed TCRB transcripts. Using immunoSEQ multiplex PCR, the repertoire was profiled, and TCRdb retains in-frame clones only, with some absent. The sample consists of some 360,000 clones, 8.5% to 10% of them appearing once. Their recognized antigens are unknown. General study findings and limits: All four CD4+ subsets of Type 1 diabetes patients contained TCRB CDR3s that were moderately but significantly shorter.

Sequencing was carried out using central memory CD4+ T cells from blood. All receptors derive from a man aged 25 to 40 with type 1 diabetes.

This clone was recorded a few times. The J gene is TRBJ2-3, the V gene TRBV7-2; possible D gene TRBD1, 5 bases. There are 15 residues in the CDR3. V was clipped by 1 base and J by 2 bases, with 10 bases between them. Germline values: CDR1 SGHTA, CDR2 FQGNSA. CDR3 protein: CASSLDPGPTDTQYF. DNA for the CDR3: TGTGCCAGCAGCTTAGATCCAGGGCCCACAGATACGCAGTATTTT.

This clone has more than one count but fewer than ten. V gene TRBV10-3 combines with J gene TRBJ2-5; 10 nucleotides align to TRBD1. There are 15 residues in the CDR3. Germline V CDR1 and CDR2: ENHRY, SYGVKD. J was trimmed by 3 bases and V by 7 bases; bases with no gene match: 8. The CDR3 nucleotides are TGTGCCATCAAATCGGGACAGGGGTATGAAGAGACCCAGTACTTC. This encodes CAIKSGQGYEETQYF.

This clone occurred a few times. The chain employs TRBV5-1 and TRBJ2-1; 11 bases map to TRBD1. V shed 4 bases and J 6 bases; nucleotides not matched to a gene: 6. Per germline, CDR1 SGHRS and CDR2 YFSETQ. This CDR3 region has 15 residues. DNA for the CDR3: TGCGCCAGCAGCACGGGACAGGGGGAGGTCAATGAGCAGTTCTTC. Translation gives CASSTGQGEVNEQFF. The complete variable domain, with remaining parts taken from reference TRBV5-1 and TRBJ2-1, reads KAGVTQTPRYLIKTRGQQVTLSCSPISGHRSVSWYQQTPGQGLQFLFEYFSETQRNKGNFPGRFSGRQFSNSRSEMNVSTLELGDSALYLCASSTGQGEVNEQFFGPGTRLTVL.

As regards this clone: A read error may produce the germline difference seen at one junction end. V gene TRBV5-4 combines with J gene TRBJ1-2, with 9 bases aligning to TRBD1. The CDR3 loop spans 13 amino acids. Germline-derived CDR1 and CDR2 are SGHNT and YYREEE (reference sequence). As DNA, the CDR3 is TGCGCCAGCAGCCCCGGGACAGGGTATGGCTACACCTTC. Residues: CASSPGTGYGYTF. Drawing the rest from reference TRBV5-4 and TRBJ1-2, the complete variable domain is ETGVTQSPTHLIKTRGQQVTLRCSSQSGHNTVSWYQQALGQGPQFIFQYYREEENGRGNFPPRFSGLQFPNYSSELNVNALELDDSALYLCASSPGTGYGYTFGSGTRLTVV.

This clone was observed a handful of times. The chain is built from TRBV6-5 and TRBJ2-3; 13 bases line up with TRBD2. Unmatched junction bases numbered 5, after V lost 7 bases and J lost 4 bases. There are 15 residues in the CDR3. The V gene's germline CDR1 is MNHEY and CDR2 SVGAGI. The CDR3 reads CASNIGLAGADTQYF. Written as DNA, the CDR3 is TGTGCCAGCAACATCGGACTAGCGGGAGCAGATACGCAGTATTTT.

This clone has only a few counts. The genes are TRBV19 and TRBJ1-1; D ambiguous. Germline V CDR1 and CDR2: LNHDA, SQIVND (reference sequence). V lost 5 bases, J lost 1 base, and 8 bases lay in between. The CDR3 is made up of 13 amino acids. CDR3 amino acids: CASSPRGNTEAFF. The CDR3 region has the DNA TGTGCCAGTAGTCCCAGAGGGAACACTGAAGCTTTCTTT.

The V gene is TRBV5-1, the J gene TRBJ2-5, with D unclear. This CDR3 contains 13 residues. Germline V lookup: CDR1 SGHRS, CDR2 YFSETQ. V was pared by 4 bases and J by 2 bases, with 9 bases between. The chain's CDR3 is CASSLDAQETQYF. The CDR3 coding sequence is TGCGCCAGCAGCCTAGACGCGCAAGAGACCCAGTACTTC.

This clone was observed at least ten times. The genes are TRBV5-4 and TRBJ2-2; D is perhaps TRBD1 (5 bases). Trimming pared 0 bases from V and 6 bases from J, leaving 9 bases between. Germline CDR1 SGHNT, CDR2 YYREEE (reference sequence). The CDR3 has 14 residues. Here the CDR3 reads CASSLGKGAGELFF. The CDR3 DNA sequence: TGTGCCAGCAGCTTGGGTAAAGGGGCCGGGGAGCTGTTTTTT.

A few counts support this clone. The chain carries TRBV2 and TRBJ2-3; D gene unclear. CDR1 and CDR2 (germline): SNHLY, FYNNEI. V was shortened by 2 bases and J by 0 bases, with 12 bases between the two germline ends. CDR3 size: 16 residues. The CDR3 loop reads CASSERVRTSTDTQYF. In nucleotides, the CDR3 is TGTGCCAGCAGTGAAAGGGTCCGTACTAGCACAGATACGCAGTATTTT.

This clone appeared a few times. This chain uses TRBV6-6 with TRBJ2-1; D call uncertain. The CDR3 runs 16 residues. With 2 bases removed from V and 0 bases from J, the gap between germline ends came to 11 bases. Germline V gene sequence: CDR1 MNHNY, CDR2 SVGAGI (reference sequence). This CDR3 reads CASSYHPVSSYNEQFF. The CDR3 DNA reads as TGTGCCAGCAGTTACCACCCAGTCTCCTCCTACAATGAGCAGTTCTTC.

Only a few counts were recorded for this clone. The CDR3 DNA follows: TGCAGCGTTGAAGCCGAGAGGACGGGACAGGGAACGCTCTCCTACGAGCAGTACTTC. Protein product: CSVEAERTGQGTLSYEQYF. V usage is TRBV29-1 and J usage is TRBJ2-7, with 9 bases identical to TRBD1. Germline V gives CDR1 SQVTM, CDR2 ANQGSEA. This CDR3 has 19 residues. V was pared by 1 base and J by 0 bases, with 16 bases of the junction left unmatched.

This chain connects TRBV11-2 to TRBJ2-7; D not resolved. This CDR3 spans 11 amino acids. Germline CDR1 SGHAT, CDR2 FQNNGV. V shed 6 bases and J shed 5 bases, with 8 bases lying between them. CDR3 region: CASRGSDEQYF. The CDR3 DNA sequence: TGTGCCAGCAGGGGTAGTGACGAGCAGTACTTC.

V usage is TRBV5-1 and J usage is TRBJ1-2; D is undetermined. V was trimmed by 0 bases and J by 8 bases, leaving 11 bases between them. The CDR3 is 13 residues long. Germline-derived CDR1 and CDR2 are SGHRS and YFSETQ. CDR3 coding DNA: TGCGCCAGCAGCTTGGTCGGGCAGGAAGGCTACACCTTC. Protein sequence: CASSLVGQEGYTF.

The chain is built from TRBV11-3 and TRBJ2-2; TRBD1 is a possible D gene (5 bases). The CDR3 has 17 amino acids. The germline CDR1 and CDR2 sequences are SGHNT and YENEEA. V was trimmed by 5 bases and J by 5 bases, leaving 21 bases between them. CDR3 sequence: CASSPPWSQGGTGELFF. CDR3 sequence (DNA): TGTGCCAGCAGCCCCCCTTGGAGCCAGGGTGGGACCGGGGAGCTGTTTTTT.

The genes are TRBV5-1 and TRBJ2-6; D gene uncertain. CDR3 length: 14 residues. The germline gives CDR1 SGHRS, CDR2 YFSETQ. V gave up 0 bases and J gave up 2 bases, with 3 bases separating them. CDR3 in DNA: TGCGCCAGCAGCTTGGAGACTGGGGCCAACGTCCTGACTTTC. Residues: CASSLETGANVLTF.

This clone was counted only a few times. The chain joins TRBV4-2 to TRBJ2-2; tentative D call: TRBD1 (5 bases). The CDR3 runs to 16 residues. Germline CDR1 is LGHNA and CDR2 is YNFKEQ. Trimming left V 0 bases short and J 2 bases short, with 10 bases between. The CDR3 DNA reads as TGTGCCAGCAGCCAAGATTGGTGGACAAACACCGGGGAGCTGTTTTTT. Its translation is CASSQDWWTNTGELFF.

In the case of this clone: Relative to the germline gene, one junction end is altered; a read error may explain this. CDR3 loop: CASSLEPDPAPKVF. The CDR3 DNA sequence: TGCGCCAGCAGCTTGGAGCCAGATCCAGCCCCCAAAGTTTTT. This sequence joins TRBV5-1 and TRBJ1-4; no reliable D call. Germline CDR1 is SGHRS and CDR2 is YFSETQ. This CDR3 comprises 14 residues.

The CDR3 sequence is CASSLGSTSGVGWEQYF. CDR3 in DNA: TGTGCCAGCAGCTTAGGATCGACCAGCGGGGTAGGATGGGAGCAGTACTTC. The chain links TRBV7-6 to TRBJ2-7; 7 bases fit TRBD2. With 1 base clipped from V and 7 bases from J, the junction kept 16 bases outside the gene matches. Germline V gene lookup returns CDR1 SGHVS and CDR2 FNYEAQ. The CDR3 totals 17 residues.

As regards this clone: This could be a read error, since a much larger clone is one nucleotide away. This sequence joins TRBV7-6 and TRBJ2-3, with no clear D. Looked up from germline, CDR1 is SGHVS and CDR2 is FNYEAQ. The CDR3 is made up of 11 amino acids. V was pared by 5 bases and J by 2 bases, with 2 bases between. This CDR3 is CASSLTDTQYF. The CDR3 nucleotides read TGTGCCAGCAGCCTCACAGATACGCAGTATTTT.